The clone carrying this TCR beta chain was seen once. In chemo-refractory metastatic non-small-cell lung cancer, patients got ipilimumab CTLA-4 blockade together with focal radiation. These data belong to a study of radiotherapy plus CTLA-4 blockade in lung cancer. About the research overall: Among enrolled patients, about 18% responded and about 30% achieved disease control.

Germline CDR1 reads SGHDT; CDR2 reads YYEEEE. Germline trimming cut 4 bases from V and 0 bases from J; bases unmatched to any gene: 8. CDR3 length equals 18 residues. The method was immunoSEQ multiplex PCR; TCRdb's version includes in-frame clones alone and lacks a portion of them. The sample includes about 73,000 clones, roughly 91% of them seen just once. The chain employs TRBV5-6 and TRBJ2-6; 9 bases map to TRBD1. This sequence originates from a human donor with non-small cell lung cancer that progressed on radiotherapy plus ipilimumab. The specimen comprised peripheral blood, sampled from a patient treated with radiotherapy plus ipilimumab. The CDR3 coding sequence is TGTGCCAGCAGCCTAACGGGACAGGGATACTCTGGGGCCAACGTCCTGACTTTC. Translation: CASSLTGQGYSGANVLTF.